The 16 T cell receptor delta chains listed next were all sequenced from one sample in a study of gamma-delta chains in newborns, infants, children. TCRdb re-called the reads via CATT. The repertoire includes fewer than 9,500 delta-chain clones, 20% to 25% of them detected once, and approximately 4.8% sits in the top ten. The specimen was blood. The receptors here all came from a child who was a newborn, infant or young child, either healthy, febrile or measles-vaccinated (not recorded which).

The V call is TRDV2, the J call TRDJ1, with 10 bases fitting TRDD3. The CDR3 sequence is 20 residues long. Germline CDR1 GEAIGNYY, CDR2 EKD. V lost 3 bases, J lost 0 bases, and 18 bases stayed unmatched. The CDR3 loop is CACDSLAGDTVTFYTDKLIF. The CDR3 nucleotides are TGTGCCTGTGACTCTCTTGCGGGGGATACGGTTACTTTTTACACCGATAAACTCATCTTT.

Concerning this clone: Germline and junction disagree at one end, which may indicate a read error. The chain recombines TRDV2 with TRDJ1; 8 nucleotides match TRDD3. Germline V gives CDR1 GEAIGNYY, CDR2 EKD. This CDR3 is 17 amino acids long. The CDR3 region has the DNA TGTGCCCGTGACACAATTACTGGGGGTTCGTACACCGATAAACTCATCTTT. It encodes CARDTITGGSYTDKLIF.

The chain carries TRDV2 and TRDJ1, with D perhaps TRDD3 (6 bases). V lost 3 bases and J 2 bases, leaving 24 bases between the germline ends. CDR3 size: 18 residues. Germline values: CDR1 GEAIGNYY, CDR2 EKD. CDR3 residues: CACDQLAGWGVGTDKLIF. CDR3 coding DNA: TGTGCCTGTGACCAGCTGGCCGGATGGGGGGTAGGGACCGATAAACTCATCTTT.

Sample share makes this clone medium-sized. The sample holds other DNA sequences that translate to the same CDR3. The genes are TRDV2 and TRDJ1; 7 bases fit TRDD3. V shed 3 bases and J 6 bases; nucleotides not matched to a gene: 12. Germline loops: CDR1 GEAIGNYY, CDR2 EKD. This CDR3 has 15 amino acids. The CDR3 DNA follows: TGTGCCTGTGACGGGCTGGTTGGGGGACGGCATAAACTCATCTTT. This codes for CACDGLVGGRHKLIF.

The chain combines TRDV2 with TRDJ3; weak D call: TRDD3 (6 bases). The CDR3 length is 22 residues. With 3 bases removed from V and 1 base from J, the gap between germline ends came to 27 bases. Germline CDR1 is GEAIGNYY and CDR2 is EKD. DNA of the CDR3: TGTGCCTGTGACGGAGTTCGGGGGAGGTCGTTGAGGGAGTCCTGGGACACCCGACAGATGTTTTTC. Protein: CACDGVRGRSLRESWDTRQMFF.

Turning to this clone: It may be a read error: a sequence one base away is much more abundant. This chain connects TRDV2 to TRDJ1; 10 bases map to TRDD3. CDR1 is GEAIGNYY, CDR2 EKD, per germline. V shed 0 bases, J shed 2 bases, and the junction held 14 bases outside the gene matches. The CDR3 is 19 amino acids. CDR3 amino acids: CACDTLETGGSGETDKLIF. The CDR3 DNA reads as TGTGCCTGTGACACCCTCGAAACTGGGGGATCGGGTGAGACCGATAAACTCATCTTT.

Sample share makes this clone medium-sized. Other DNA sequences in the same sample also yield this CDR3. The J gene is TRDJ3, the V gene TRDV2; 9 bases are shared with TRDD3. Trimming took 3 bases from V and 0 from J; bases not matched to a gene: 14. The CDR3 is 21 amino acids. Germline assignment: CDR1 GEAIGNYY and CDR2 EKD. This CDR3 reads CACDSPYTGGGYSWDTRQMFF. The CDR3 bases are TGTGCCTGTGACTCCCCGTATACTGGGGGAGGCTACTCCTGGGACACCCGACAGATGTTTTTC.

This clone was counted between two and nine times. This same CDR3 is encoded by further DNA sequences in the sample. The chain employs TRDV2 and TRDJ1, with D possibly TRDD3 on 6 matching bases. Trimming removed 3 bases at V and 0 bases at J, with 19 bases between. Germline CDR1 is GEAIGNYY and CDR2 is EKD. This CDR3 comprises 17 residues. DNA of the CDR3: TGTGCCTGTGACCCCCTCGGTACCGGGGATTACACCGATAAACTCATCTTT. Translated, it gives CACDPLGTGDYTDKLIF.

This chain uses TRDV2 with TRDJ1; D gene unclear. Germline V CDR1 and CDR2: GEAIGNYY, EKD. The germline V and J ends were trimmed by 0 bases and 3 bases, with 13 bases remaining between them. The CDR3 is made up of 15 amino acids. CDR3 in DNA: TGTGCCTGTGACACCATGGAGAAGGAAGCCGATAAACTCATCTTT. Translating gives CACDTMEKEADKLIF.

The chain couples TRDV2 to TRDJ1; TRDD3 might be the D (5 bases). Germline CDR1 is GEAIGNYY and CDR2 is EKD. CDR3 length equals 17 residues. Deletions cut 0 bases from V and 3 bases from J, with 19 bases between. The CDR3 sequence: CACDTLHTARRSDKLIF. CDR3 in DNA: TGTGCCTGTGACACCCTCCATACGGCGAGAAGATCCGATAAACTCATCTTT.

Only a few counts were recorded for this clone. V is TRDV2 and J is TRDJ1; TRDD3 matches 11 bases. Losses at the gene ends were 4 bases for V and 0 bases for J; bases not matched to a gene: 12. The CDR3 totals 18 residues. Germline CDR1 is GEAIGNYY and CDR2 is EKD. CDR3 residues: CACDPIGGYAPYTDKLIF. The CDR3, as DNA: TGTGCCTGTGATCCTATTGGGGGATACGCGCCTTACACCGATAAACTCATCTTT.

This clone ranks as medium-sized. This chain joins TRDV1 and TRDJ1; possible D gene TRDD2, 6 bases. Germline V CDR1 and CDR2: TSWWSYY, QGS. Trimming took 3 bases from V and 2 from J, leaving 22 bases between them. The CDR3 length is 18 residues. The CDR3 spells CALGDLSYLPTLTDKLIF. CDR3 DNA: TGTGCTCTTGGGGACCTCTCCTACTTGCCAACCTTAACCGATAAACTCATCTTT.

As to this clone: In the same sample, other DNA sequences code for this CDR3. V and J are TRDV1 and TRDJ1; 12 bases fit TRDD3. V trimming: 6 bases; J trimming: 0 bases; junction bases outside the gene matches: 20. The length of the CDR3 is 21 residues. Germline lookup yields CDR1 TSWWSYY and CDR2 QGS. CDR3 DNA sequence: TGTGCTCTTGGACCACCACTCCAGATCTGGGGGATACGCCTAAACACCGATAAACTCATCTTT. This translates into CALGPPLQIWGIRLNTDKLIF.

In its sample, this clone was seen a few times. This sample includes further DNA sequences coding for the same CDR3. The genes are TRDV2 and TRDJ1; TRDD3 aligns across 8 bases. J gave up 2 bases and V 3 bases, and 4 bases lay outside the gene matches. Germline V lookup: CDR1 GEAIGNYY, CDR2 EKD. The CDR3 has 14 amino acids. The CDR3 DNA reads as TGTGCCTGTGACCCGATGGGGGATACCGATAAACTCATCTTT. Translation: CACDPMGDTDKLIF.

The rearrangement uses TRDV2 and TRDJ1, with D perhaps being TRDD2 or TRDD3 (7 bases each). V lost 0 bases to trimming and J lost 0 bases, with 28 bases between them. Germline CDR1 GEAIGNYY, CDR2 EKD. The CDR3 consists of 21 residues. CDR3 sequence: CACDTAVPTSGDRRYTDKLIF. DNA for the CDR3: TGTGCCTGTGACACCGCAGTTCCTACCTCTGGGGATAGGCGGTACACCGATAAACTCATCTTT.

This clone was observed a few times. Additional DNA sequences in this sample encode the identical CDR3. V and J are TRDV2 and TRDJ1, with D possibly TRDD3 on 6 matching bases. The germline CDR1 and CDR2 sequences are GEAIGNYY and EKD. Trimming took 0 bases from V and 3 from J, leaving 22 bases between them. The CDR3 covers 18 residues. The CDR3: CACDTVPVAGDTSDKLIF. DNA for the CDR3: TGTGCCTGTGACACCGTTCCCGTAGCGGGGGACACCTCCGATAAACTCATCTTT.